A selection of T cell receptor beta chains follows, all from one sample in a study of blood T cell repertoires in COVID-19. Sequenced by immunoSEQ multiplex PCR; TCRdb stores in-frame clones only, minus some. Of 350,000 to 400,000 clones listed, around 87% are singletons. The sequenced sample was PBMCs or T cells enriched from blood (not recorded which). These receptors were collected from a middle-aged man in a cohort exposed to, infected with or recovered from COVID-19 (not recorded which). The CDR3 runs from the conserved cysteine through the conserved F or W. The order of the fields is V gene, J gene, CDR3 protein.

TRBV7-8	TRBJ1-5	CASSPEDTSNQPQHF
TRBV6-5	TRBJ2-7	CASSSNGISYEQYF
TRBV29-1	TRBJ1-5	CSASTGTGHQPQHF
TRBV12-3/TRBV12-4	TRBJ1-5	CASRSGGGQPQHF
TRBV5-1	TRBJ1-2	CASSLGQGANYGYTF
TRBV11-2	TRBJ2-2	CASSLDLKGAAGELFF
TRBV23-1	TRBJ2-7	CASSHIGVSSHEQYF
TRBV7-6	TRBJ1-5	CASAQGAGNQPQHF
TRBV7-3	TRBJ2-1	CASSLRRTSGSYNEQFF
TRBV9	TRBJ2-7	CASSVASGPSYEQYF
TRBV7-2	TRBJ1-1	CASSLLWLKGLGTEAFF
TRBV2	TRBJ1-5	CASSVFGQSSNQPQHF
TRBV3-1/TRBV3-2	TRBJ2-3	CASSQDFLVDTQYF
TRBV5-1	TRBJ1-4	CASSPAPGQGAGINEKLFF
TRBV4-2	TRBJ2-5	CASSQELAGGGETQYF
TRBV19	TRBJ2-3	CASSIGLGPRRGGADTQYF
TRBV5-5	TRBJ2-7	CASSLRTSGIYEQYF
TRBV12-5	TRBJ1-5	CASGFQGGGNQPQHF
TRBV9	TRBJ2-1	CASSVVSPSGRAGVEQFF
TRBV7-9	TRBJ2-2	CASSLEGTENTGELFF
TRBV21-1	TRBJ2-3	CASSILAGPPKEADTQYF
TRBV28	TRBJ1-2	CASTGQGPDNYGYTF
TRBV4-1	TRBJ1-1	CASSQEGGTAEAFF